This T cell receptor beta chain came from a study of PD-1 blockade in classical Hodgkin lymphoma. Notes on the study in general: The CD4+ diversity rise by C4D1 was clearest in complete responders. Patients who responded completely had about the same baseline diversity as newly diagnosed patients.

Note on this clone: Its antigen is undetermined.

Time point described: cycle 4 day 1 (C4D1), after six to seven weeks of nivolumab. Brentuximab vedotin exposure varied among the patients, all of whom had relapsed after autologous stem cell transplantation. Unmatched junction bases numbered 5, after V lost 7 bases and J lost 3 bases. The CDR3 is 14 residues long. The germline CDR1 and CDR2 sequences are ENHRY and SYGVKD. Sequenced by immunoSEQ multiplex PCR; TCRdb stores in-frame clones only, minus some. Counted here are approximately 90,000 clones, around 80% occurring once; the ten biggest clones make up about 17%. The V and J genes are TRBV10-3 and TRBJ2-7; 11 bases align to TRBD2. This specimen consisted of peripheral blood mononuclear cells (PBMCs), obtained before the fourth cycle of nivolumab. The sequence came from a human donor with classical Hodgkin lymphoma. CDR3 bases: TGTGCCATCAACCACGGGACTAGCGGCTACGAGCAGTACTTC. Its translation is CAINHGTSGYEQYF.